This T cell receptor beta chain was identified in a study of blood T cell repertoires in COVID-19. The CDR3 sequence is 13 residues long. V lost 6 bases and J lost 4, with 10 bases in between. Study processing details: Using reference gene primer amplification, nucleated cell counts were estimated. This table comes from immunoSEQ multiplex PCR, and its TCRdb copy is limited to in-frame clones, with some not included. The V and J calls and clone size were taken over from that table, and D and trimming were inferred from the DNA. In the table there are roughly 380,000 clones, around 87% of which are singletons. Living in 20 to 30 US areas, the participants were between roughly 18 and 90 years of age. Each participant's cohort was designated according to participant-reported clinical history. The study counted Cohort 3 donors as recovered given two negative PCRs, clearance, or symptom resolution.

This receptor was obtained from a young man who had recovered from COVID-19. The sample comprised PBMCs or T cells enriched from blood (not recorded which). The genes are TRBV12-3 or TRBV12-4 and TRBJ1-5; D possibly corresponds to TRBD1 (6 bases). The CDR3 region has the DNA TGTGCCAGCAGAAGGACAGAAAATCAGCCCCAGCATTTT. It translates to CASRRTENQPQHF.